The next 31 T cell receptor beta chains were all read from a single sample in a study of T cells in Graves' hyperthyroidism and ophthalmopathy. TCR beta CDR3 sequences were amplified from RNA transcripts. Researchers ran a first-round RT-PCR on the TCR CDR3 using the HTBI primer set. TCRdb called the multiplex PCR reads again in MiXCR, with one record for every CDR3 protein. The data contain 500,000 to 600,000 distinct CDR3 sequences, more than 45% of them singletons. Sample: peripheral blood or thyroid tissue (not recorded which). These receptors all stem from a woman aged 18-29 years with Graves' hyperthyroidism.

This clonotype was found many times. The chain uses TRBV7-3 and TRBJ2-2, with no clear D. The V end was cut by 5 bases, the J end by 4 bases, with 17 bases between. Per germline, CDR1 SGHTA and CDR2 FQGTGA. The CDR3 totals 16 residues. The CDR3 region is CASSPFIDTLTGELFF. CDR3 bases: TGTGCCAGCAGCCCCTTCATAGACACCCTCACCGGGGAGCTGTTTTTT.

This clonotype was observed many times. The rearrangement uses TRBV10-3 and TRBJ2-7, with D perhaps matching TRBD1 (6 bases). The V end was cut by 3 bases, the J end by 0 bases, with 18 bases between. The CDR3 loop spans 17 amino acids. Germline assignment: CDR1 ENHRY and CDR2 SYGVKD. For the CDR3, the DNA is TGTGCCATCAGTGACCTCACAGGGACCCTTTCCTCCTACGAGCAGTACTTC. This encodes CAISDLTGTLSSYEQYF.

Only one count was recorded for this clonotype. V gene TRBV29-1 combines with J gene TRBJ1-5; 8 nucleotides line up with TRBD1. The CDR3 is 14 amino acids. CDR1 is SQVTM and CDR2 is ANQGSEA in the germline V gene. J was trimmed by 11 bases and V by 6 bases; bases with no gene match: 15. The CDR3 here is CSVKGEQGGETQHF. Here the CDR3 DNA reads TGCAGCGTCAAAGGGGAACAGGGGGGTGAGACCCAGCATTTT.

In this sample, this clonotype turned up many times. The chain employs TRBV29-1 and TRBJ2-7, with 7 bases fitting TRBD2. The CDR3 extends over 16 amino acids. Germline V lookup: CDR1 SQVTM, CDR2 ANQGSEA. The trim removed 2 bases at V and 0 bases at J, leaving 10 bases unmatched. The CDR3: CSVETFASGVSYEQYF. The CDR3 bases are TGCAGCGTTGAAACTTTTGCTAGCGGAGTCTCCTACGAGCAGTACTTC.

The CDR3: CASRGSGRQANTGELFF. In DNA, the CDR3 is TGTGCCAGTAGGGGGTCTGGCAGACAAGCGAACACCGGGGAGCTGTTTTTT. This chain links TRBV19 with TRBJ2-2, with unresolved D. With 6 bases removed from V and 0 bases from J, the gap between germline ends came to 17 bases. Germline V CDR1 and CDR2: LNHDA, SQIVND (reference sequence). There are 17 residues in the CDR3.

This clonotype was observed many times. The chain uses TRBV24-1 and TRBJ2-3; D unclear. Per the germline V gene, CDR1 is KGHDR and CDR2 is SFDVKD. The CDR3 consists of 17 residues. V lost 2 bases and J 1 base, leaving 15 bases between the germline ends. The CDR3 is CATSDSPSSEGTDTQYF. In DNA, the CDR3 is TGTGCCACCAGTGATTCCCCCTCATCAGAAGGCACAGATACGCAGTATTTT.

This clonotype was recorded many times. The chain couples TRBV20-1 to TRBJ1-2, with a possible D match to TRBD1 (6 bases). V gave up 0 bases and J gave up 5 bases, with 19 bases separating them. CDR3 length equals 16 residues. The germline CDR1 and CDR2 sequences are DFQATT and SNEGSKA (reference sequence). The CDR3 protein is CSARDFSPTGPYGYTF. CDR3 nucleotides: TGCAGTGCTAGAGATTTTAGTCCGACAGGACCTTATGGCTACACCTTC.

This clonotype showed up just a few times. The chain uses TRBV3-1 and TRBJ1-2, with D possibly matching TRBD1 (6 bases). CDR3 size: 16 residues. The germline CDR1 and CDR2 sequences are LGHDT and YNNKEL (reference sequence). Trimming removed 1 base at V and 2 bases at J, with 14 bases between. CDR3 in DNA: TGTGCCAGCAGCCAAGGTTTTTTCGGGGGCAACTATGGCTACACCTTC. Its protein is CASSQGFFGGNYGYTF.

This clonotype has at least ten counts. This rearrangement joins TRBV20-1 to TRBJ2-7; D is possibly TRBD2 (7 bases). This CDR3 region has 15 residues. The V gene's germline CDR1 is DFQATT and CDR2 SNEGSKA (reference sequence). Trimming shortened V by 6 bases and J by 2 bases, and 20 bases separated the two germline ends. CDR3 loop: CSALLSAGHTYEQYF. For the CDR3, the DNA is TGCAGTGCACTACTTTCAGCGGGACACACCTACGAGCAGTACTTC.

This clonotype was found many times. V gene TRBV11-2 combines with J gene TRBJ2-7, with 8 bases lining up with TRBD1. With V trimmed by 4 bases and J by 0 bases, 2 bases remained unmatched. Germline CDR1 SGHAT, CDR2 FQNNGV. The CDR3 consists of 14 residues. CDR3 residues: CASSSGQASYEQYF. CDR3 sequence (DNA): TGTGCCAGCAGCTCGGGACAGGCCTCCTACGAGCAGTACTTC.

The CDR3 protein is CASSSVGGAQYF. The DNA for the CDR3 is TGTGCCAGCAGCTCTGTCGGGGGGGCTCAGTACTTC. This chain connects TRBV7-3 to TRBJ2-5; 8 bases line up with TRBD2. CDR3 length: 12 residues. J gave up 11 bases and V 4 bases, and 6 bases lay outside the gene matches. The germline gives CDR1 SGHTA, CDR2 FQGTGA.

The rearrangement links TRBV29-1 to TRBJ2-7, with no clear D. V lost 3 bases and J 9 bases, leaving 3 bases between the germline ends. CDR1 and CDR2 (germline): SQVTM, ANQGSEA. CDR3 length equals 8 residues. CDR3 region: CSVERQYF. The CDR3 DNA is TGCAGCGTTGAGAGGCAGTACTTC.

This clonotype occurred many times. The CDR3 DNA follows: TGTGCCATCAGTGAGGCAGGGAGTAATGAAAAACTGTTTTTT. Protein product: CAISEAGSNEKLFF. The rearrangement uses TRBV10-3 and TRBJ1-4; tentative D call: TRBD1 (5 bases). CDR1 and CDR2 from the germline V gene are ENHRY and SYGVKD. With 2 bases removed from V and 4 bases from J, the gap between germline ends came to 8 bases. There are 14 residues in the CDR3.

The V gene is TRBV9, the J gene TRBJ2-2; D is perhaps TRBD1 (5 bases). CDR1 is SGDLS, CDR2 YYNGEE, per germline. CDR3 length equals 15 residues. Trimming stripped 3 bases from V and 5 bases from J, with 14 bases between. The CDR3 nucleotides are TGTGCCAGCAGCGCGGCGCCACAGGAGACCGGGGAGCTGTTTTTT. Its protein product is CASSAAPQETGELFF. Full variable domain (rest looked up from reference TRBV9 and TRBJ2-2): DSGVTQTPKHLITATGQRVTLRCSPRSGDLSVYWYQQSLDQGLQFLIQYYNGEERAKGNILERFSAQQFPDLHSELNLSSLELGDSALYFCASSAAPQETGELFFGEGSRLTVL.

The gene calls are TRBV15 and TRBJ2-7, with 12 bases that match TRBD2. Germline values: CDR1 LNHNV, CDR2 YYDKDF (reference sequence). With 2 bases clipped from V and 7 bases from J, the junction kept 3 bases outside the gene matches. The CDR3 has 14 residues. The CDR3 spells CATSRLAGGAEQYF. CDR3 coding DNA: TGTGCCACCAGCAGACTAGCGGGAGGGGCGGAGCAGTACTTC.

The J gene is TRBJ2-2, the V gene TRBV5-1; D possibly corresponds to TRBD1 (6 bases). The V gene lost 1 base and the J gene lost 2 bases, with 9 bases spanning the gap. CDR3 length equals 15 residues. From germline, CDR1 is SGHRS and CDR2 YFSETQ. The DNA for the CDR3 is TGCGCCAGCAGCTTGAGGGGGTCTAACACCGGGGAGCTGTTTTTT. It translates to CASSLRGSNTGELFF.

CDR3 region: CATASGDQQFF. CDR3 coding DNA: TGTGCCACCGCGTCCGGGGACCAGCAGTTCTTC. The chain recombines TRBV14 with TRBJ2-1, with D perhaps being TRBD1 or TRBD2 (5 bases each). V shed 10 bases and J shed 11 bases, with 15 bases lying between them. CDR3 length: 11 amino acids. Germline V gives CDR1 SGHDN, CDR2 FVKESK.

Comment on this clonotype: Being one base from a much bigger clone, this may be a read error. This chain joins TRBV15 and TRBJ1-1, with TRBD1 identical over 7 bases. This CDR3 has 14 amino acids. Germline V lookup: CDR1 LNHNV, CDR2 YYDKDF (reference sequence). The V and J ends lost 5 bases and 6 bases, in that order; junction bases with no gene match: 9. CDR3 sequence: CATSYDRASAEAFF. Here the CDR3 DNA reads TGTGCCACCAGCTACGACAGGGCGAGCGCTGAAGCTTTCTTT.

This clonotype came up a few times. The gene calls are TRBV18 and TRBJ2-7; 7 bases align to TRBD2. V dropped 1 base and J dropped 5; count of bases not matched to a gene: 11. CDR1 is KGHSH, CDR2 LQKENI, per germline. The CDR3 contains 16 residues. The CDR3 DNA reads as TGTGCCAGCTCACCACGAGTCGGACTAGGAGGTGACGAGCAGTACTTC. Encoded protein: CASSPRVGLGGDEQYF.

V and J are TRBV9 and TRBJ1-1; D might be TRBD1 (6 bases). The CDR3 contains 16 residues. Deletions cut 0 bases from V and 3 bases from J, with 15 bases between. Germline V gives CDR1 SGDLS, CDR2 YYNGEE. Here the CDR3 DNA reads TGTGCCAGCAGCGTAGCCGACAGCGCAGGGGACACTGAAGCTTTCTTT. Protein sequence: CASSVADSAGDTEAFF.

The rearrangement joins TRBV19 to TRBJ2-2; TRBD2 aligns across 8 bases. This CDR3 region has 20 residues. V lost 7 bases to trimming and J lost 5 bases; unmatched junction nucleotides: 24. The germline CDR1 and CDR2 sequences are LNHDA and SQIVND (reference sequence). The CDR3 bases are TGTGCCAGTACCCCCGTGAGGCTAGCGGGCCCTAGGGGAGAGACCGGGGAGCTGTTTTTT. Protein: CASTPVRLAGPRGETGELFF.

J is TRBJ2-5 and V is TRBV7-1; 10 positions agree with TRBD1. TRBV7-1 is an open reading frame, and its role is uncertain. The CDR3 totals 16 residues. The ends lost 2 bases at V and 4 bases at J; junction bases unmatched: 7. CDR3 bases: TGTGCCAGCAGCTCAAGGACAGGGGGAGGCTTAGAGACCCAGTACTTC. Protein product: CASSSRTGGGLETQYF.

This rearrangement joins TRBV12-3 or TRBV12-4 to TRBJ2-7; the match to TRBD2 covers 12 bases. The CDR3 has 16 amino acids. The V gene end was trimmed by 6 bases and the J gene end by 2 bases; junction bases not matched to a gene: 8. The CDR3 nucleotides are TGTGCCAGCAGCCTAGCGGGAGGGACTACAACCTACGAGCAGTACTTC. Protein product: CASSLAGGTTTYEQYF.

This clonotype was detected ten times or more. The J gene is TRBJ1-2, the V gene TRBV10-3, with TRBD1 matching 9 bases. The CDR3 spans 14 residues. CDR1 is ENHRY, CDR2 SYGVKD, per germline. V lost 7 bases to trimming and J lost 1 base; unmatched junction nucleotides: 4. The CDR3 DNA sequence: TGTGCCATCAACCCGGGACAGGGTAACTATGGCTACACCTTC. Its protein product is CAINPGQGNYGYTF.

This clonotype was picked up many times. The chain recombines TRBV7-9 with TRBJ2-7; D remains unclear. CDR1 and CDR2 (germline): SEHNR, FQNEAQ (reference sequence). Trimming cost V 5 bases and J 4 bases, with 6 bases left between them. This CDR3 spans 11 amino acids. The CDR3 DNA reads TGTGCCAGCAGCAACACATACGAGCAGTACTTC. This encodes CASSNTYEQYF. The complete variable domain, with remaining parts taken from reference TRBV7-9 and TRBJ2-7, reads DTGVSQNPRHKITKRGQNVTFRCDPISEHNRLYWYRQTLGQGPEFLTYFQNEAQLEKSRLLSDRFSAERPKGSFSTLEIQRTEQGDSAMYLCASSNTYEQYFGPGTRLTVT.

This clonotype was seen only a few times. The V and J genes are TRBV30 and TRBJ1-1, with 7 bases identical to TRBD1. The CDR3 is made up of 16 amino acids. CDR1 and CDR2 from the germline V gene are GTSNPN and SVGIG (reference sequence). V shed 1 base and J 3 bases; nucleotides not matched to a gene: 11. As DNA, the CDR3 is TGTGCCTGGAGTGACGACAGGGAGAAGGGGGACACTGAAGCTTTCTTT. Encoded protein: CAWSDDREKGDTEAFF.

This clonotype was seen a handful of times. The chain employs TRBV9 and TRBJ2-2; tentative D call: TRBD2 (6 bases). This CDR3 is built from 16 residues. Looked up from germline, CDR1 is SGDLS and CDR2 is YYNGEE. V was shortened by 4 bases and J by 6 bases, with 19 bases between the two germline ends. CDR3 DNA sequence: TGTGCCAGCAGCACCCTAGGAGGGTTTTTGTCCGGGGAGCTGTTTTTT. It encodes CASSTLGGFLSGELFF.

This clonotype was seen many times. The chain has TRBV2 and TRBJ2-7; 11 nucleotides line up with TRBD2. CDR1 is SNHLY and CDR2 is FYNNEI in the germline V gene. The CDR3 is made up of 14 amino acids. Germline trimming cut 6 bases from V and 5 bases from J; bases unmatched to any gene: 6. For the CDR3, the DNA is TGTGCCAGCAGGAAGACTAGCGGGAAGGACGAGCAGTACTTC. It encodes CASRKTSGKDEQYF.

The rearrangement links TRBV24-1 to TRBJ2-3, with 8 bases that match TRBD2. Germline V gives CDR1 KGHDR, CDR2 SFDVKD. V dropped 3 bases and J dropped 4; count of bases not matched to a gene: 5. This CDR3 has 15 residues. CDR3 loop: CATSDQSGSADTQYF. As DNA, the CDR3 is TGTGCCACCAGTGATCAGAGCGGGAGTGCAGATACGCAGTATTTT.

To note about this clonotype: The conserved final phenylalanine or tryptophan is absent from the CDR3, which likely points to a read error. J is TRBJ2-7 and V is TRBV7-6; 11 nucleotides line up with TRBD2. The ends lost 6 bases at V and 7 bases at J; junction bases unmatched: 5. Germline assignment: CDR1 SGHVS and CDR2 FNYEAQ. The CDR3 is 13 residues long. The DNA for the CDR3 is TGTGCCAGCAGTTTCGGGACTAGCGGTGAGCAGTACTCC. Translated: CASSFGTSGEQYS.

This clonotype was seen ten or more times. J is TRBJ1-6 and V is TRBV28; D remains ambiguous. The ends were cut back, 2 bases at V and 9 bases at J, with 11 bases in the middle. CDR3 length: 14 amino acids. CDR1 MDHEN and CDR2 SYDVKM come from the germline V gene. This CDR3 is CASSLVGPGSPLHF. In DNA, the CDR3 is TGTGCCAGCAGTTTAGTAGGGCCGGGTTCACCCCTCCACTTT.